This T cell receptor beta chain was captured in a study of cytomegalovirus exposure and HLA in healthy donors. At the level of the study: From HLA-typed donors, an early data release held some 80 million unique TCRs. Overall study findings and caveats: Reported findings show TCR beta sequences accurately forecast HLA-A and HLA-B alleles in most subjects. Some TCR beta chains (roughly 160 of them) were listed as cytomegalovirus-associated. The study found most TCR sequences rare, yet found some public TCRs in many donors.

The PCR made use of 60 Vbeta and 13 Jbeta primers. Some clones are missing from TCRdb's copy, which holds only in-frame ones; the method was immunoSEQ multiplex PCR. The table shows approximately 84,000 clones, with under 80% occurring only once. In this sample, this clone turned up once. Its antigen is not known. V was pared by 2 bases and J by 3 bases, with 3 bases of the junction left unmatched. Germline assignment: CDR1 MGHRA and CDR2 YSYEKL. The CDR3 consists of 14 residues. V usage is TRBV4-1 and J usage is TRBJ1-2; TRBD1 agrees at 7 bases. Sequenced sample: PBMCs. The sequence was obtained from a middle-aged man in good health and CMV-seropositive. The CDR3 here is CASSQQDRDYGYTF. The CDR3 bases are TGCGCCAGCAGCCAACAAGACAGGGACTATGGCTACACCTTC.